These 25 T cell receptor beta chains were all obtained from the same sample, sequenced in a study of blood T cells in healthy people across ages. A second PCR of 7 to 11 cycles used a sample-barcoded 5' primer and a J-beta primer mix. A single record per CDR3 protein comes from TCRdb applying MiXCR to the 5' RACE reads. The data hold some 1.6 million distinct CDR3 sequences, with about 31% observed a single time. Sequenced material: blood. These receptors were obtained from a woman aged 25 to 39 in good health.

This clonotype was detected a few times. This chain uses TRBV27 with TRBJ1-2; TRBD1 agrees at 9 bases. J lost 4 bases, V lost 4 bases, and 10 bases had no gene match. CDR1 and CDR2 from the germline V gene are MNHEY and SMNVEV (reference sequence). This CDR3 is built from 16 residues. CDR3: CASSSADRGYFYGYTF. CDR3 nucleotide sequence: TGTGCCAGCAGTTCGGCCGACAGGGGGTATTTCTATGGCTACACCTTC.

This clonotype was seen a few times. The rearrangement uses TRBV4-2 and TRBJ2-5, with D tentatively TRBD1 or TRBD2 (6 bases each). The tail of the sequence fits TRBJ2-7 better, so the J call may be wrong. The CDR3 runs 14 residues. Germline values: CDR1 LGHNA, CDR2 YNFKEQ. CDR3 protein: CASSQGEGGYEQYF. The CDR3 nucleotides are TGTGCCAGCAGCCAAGGTGAGGGGGGCTACGAGCAGTACTTC.

The chain links TRBV20-1 to TRBJ1-1; possibly TRBD1 for D (5 bases). Per germline, CDR1 DFQATT and CDR2 SNEGSKA (reference sequence). Trimming removed 3 bases at V and 1 base at J, with 15 bases between. The CDR3 runs to 15 residues. The CDR3 here is CSARARGTTNTEAFF. The CDR3 DNA is TGCAGTGCTAGGGCTAGGGGAACTACGAACACTGAAGCTTTCTTT.

The rearrangement links TRBV6-6 to TRBJ2-3, with 11 bases fitting TRBD2. Per germline, CDR1 MNHNY and CDR2 SVGAGI (reference sequence). The V gene end was trimmed by 6 bases and the J gene end by 7 bases; junction bases not matched to a gene: 12. The CDR3 spans 16 residues. The DNA for the CDR3 is TGTGCCAGCAGGCCTAAGACTAGCGGGGAGTTCTATACGCAGTATTTT. It translates to CASRPKTSGEFYTQYF.

This clonotype was observed a few times. This chain uses TRBV7-7 with TRBJ2-5; no firm D call. This CDR3 has 14 residues. Germline V CDR1 and CDR2: SSHAT, FNYEAQ (reference sequence). The V gene lost 5 bases and the J gene lost 0 bases, with 10 bases spanning the gap. CDR3 DNA sequence: TGTGCCAGCAGCCAATCAGAAAACCAAGAGACCCAGTACTTC. This sequence encodes CASSQSENQETQYF.

The chain is built from TRBV6-2 or TRBV6-3 and TRBJ2-5; a possible D gene is TRBD1 (5 bases). This CDR3 is 16 amino acids long. Trimming shortened V by 2 bases and J by 2 bases, and 15 bases separated the two germline ends. CDR1 and CDR2 (germline): MNHEY, SVGEGT. CDR3 region: CASSYTLGQTQETQYF. In nucleotides, the CDR3 is TGTGCCAGCAGTTACACACTGGGGCAGACTCAAGAGACCCAGTACTTC.

The sample holds many counts of this clonotype. V and J are TRBV4-1 and TRBJ1-2; D is possibly TRBD1 (5 bases). Germline V CDR1 and CDR2: MGHRA, YSYEKL. The V end was cut by 3 bases, the J end by 1 base, with 12 bases between. This CDR3 is 15 amino acids long. The CDR3 region has the DNA TGCGCCAGCAGCCAGTTGACAGACAGTAACTATGGCTACACCTTC. Protein: CASSQLTDSNYGYTF.

This chain connects TRBV15 to TRBJ2-3; no definite D call. The CDR3 covers 14 residues. Trimming pared 1 base from V and 2 bases from J, leaving 7 bases between. Germline assignment: CDR1 LNHNV and CDR2 YYDKDF (reference sequence). This CDR3 reads CATSRVAFTDTQYF. The DNA for the CDR3 is TGTGCCACCAGCAGAGTGGCTTTCACAGATACGCAGTATTTT.

V is TRBV12-3 or TRBV12-4 and J is TRBJ2-1, with 8 bases aligning to TRBD1. This CDR3 spans 14 amino acids. The ends lost 6 bases at V and 5 bases at J; junction bases unmatched: 6. CDR3 DNA sequence: TGTGCCAGCAGAGACAGGGGTGGCGACAATGAGCAGTTCTTC. Translating gives CASRDRGGDNEQFF.

This chain joins TRBV20-1 and TRBJ2-7, with 9 bases that match TRBD1. This CDR3 comprises 16 residues. Germline CDR1 reads DFQATT; CDR2 reads SNEGSKA (reference sequence). Trimming removed 0 bases from V and 0 bases from J; junction bases left unmatched: 6. The CDR3 region has the DNA TGCAGTGCTAGAGATCCCTGGGGACAGGGCTCCTACGAGCAGTACTTC. This sequence encodes CSARDPWGQGSYEQYF.

The table lists this clonotype with a few counts. The chain has TRBV20-1 and TRBJ1-5; TRBD1 aligns across 8 bases. The junction had 9 bases not matched to a gene; V was cut back by 6 bases and J by 5 bases. Germline V gene sequence: CDR1 DFQATT, CDR2 SNEGSKA (reference sequence). This CDR3 comprises 14 residues. As DNA, the CDR3 is TGCAGTGCGAATAAGGACAGGGTGGATCAGCCCCAGCATTTT. Protein product: CSANKDRVDQPQHF.

This clonotype was counted a few times. The chain carries TRBV3-1 and TRBJ1-2; TRBD1 is a possible D gene (6 bases). Deletions cut 3 bases from V and 1 base from J, with 12 bases between. The CDR3 totals 15 residues. The V gene's germline CDR1 is LGHDT and CDR2 YNNKEL (reference sequence). Here the CDR3 reads CASSQGQGHNYGYTF. The CDR3 nucleotides are TGTGCCAGCAGCCAGGGGCAGGGGCATAACTATGGCTACACCTTC. Variable domain in full (rest from reference TRBV3-1 and TRBJ1-2): DTAVSQTPKYLVTQMGNDKSIKCEQNLGHDTMYWYKQDSKKFLKIMFSYNNKELIINETVPNRFSPKSPDKAHLNLHINSLELGDSAVYFCASSQGQGHNYGYTFGSGTRLTVV.

The rearrangement joins TRBV24-1 to TRBJ1-2; the D gene is possibly TRBD1 (5 bases). This CDR3 has 14 residues. Trimming pared 2 bases from V and 8 bases from J, leaving 14 bases between. Germline V lookup: CDR1 KGHDR, CDR2 SFDVKD. CDR3 bases: TGTGCCACCAGTGATTGGACACGACCGGGAGGCTACACCTTC. Translated, it gives CATSDWTRPGGYTF.

With respect to this clonotype: A much larger clone lies a single base off, so this may be a read error. The chain carries TRBV6-2 or TRBV6-3 and TRBJ2-5; no definite D call. The CDR3 consists of 12 residues. The germline V gene encodes CDR1 MNHEY and CDR2 SVGEGT. In DNA, the CDR3 is TGTGCCAGCAGCCGCGGTATGGAGACCCGGTACTTC. It is translated as CASSRGMETRYF.

V usage is TRBV10-3 and J usage is TRBJ1-2, with 7 bases identical to TRBD1. The CDR3 runs to 13 residues. Per germline, CDR1 ENHRY and CDR2 SYGVKD. V shed 4 bases, J shed 8 bases, and the junction held 7 bases outside the gene matches. The CDR3 loop is CAISVTGAQGYTF. Here the CDR3 DNA reads TGTGCCATCAGTGTAACAGGGGCGCAGGGCTACACCTTC.

This chain connects TRBV3-1 to TRBJ1-2; no definite D call. Germline lookup yields CDR1 LGHDT and CDR2 YNNKEL (reference sequence). The CDR3 consists of 15 residues. V lost 5 bases and J lost 6, with 19 bases in between. The DNA for the CDR3 is TGTGCCAGCAGCTCCAAGCGGGCCGGTGAACATGGCTACACCTTC. Protein: CASSSKRAGEHGYTF.

This rearrangement joins TRBV20-1 to TRBJ1-1; D is unresolved. V lost 4 bases, J lost 2 bases, and 20 bases lay in between. Germline CDR1 reads DFQATT; CDR2 reads SNEGSKA (reference sequence). This CDR3 region has 16 residues. CDR3 in amino acids: CSATPWRTSLNTEAFF. The CDR3 nucleotides read TGCAGTGCTACCCCGTGGCGTACGAGTCTCAACACTGAAGCTTTCTTT.

The rearrangement links TRBV24-1 to TRBJ2-1; maybe TRBD1 (6 bases). The CDR3 covers 15 residues. From germline, CDR1 is KGHDR and CDR2 SFDVKD. V lost 4 bases to trimming and J lost 7 bases, with 16 bases between them. The CDR3, as DNA: TGTGCCACCAGTGAATCGGCTAGAAGGGGGAATGAGCAGTTCTTC. Residues: CATSESARRGNEQFF.

The rearrangement joins TRBV7-6 to TRBJ2-1, with 8 positions matching TRBD2. The CDR3 totals 16 residues. CDR1 and CDR2 from the germline V gene are SGHVS and FNYEAQ. J was trimmed by 1 base and V by 2 bases; bases with no gene match: 4. The CDR3 protein is CASSLYGGGSYNEQFF. CDR3 DNA: TGTGCCAGCAGCTTATATGGCGGGGGGTCCTACAATGAGCAGTTCTTC.

The J gene is TRBJ2-6, the V gene TRBV12-3 or TRBV12-4; 8 positions match TRBD1. The J segment lost 3 bases and the V segment lost 5 bases, leaving 6 bases of the junction unmatched. The CDR3 runs to 16 residues. In nucleotides, the CDR3 is TGTGCCAGCAGTCCCACAGGGGGAAGTGGGGCCAACGTCCTGACTTTC. Residues: CASSPTGGSGANVLTF.

This clonotype showed up just a few times. The CDR3 reads CASSLWQGATQPQHF. In DNA, the CDR3 is TGTGCCAGCAGCCTCTGGCAGGGGGCTACTCAGCCCCAGCATTTT. The gene calls are TRBV5-8 and TRBJ1-5, with 8 bases lining up with TRBD1. V was clipped by 4 bases and J by 6 bases; unmatched bases: 9. The CDR3 totals 15 residues. Germline V gives CDR1 SGHTS, CDR2 YDEGEE. Drawing the rest from reference TRBV5-8 and TRBJ1-5, the complete variable domain is EAGVTQSPTHLIKTRGQQATLRCSPISGHTSVYWYQQALGLGLQFLLWYDEGEERNRGNFPPRFSGRQFPNYSSELNVNALELEDSALYLCASSLWQGATQPQHFGDGTRLSIL.

The J gene is TRBJ1-5, the V gene TRBV28, with D unclear. The germline gives CDR1 MDHEN, CDR2 SYDVKM. V was clipped by 6 bases and J by 7 bases, with 10 bases between them. The CDR3 sequence is 12 residues long. CDR3 in DNA: TGTGCCAGCAGCCAGCCCCCCCAGCCCCAGCATTTT. Protein: CASSQPPQPQHF.

This sequence joins TRBV20-1 and TRBJ2-7; 9 bases fit TRBD2. This CDR3 is built from 18 residues. The germline V gene has CDR1 DFQATT and CDR2 SNEGSKA (reference sequence). The junction had 20 bases not matched to a gene; V was cut back by 5 bases and J by 3 bases. The CDR3 protein is CSAVGADLAGYRDYEQYF. The CDR3, as DNA: TGCAGTGCTGTCGGGGCGGATCTAGCGGGATATAGGGACTACGAGCAGTACTTC.

The chain recombines TRBV7-9 with TRBJ1-2, with TRBD1 as a possible D gene (5 bases). Germline V lookup: CDR1 SEHNR, CDR2 FQNEAQ (reference sequence). V was trimmed by 5 bases and J by 3 bases, leaving 16 bases between them. CDR3 length equals 15 residues. CDR3 DNA: TGTGCCAGCAGCCCAACGGGGGATCTCTACTATGGCTACACCTTC. Translated, it gives CASSPTGDLYYGYTF.

The genes are TRBV10-3 and TRBJ1-3; D gene uncertain. With 2 bases removed from V and 4 bases from J, the gap between germline ends came to 9 bases. CDR1 is ENHRY, CDR2 SYGVKD, per germline. The CDR3 extends over 14 amino acids. The CDR3 spells CAISEKEGGNTIYF. The CDR3 DNA sequence: TGTGCCATCAGTGAGAAAGAGGGCGGAAACACCATATATTTT.